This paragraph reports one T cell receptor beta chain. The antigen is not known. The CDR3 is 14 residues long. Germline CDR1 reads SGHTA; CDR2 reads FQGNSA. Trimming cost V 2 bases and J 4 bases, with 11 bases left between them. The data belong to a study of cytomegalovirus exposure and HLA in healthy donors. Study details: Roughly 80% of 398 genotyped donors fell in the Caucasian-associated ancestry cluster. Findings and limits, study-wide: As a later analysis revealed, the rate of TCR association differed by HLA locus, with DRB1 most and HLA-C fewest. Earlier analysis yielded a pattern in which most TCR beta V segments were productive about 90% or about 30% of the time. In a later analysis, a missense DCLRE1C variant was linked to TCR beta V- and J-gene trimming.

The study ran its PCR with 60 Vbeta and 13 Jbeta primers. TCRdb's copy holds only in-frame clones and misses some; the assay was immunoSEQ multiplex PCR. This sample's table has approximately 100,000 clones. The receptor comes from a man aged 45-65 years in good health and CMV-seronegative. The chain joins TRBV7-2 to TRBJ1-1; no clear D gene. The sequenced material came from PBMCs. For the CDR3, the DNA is TGTGCCAGCAGCTTATGGGTAGGAGGCACTGAAGCTTTCTTT. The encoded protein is CASSLWVGGTEAFF.